This T cell receptor beta chain was retrieved from a study of blood T cells in healthy people across ages. The CDR3 has 17 residues. J was trimmed by 3 bases and V by 3 bases; bases with no gene match: 6. CDR1 is LGHNA, CDR2 YNFKEQ, per germline. On this clonotype: What it binds is not known.

A second 7 to 11 cycle PCR used barcoded and J-beta primers. TCRdb redid the calling of the 5' RACE reads with MiXCR, one entry per CDR3 protein. This table has 950,000 to 1,200,000 distinct CDR3 sequences, less than 45% appearing once. The study's findings and limits: Naive CD4+ cell counts and diversity both ran higher in long-lived than in aged donors. A roughly linear fall in TCR beta diversity per million T cells was seen with increasing age. Reliance upon unsorted PBMCs precluded definitive naive versus antigen-experienced comparison.

The V gene is TRBV4-2, the J gene TRBJ2-1; 12 bases are shared with TRBD2. Sequencing used blood. The receptor's source is a man aged 18-30 years in good health. CDR3 bases: TGTGCCAGCAGCCAGGCTGGACTAGCGGGGCTCTACAATGAGCAGTTCTTC. This codes for CASSQAGLAGLYNEQFF.